Listed below are T cell receptor beta chains from one sample, sequenced in a study of cytomegalovirus exposure and HLA in healthy donors. The data were produced by immunoSEQ multiplex PCR, yet TCRdb's version contains in-frame clones alone and is incomplete. The top ten clones hold approximately 4.4% of a sample with around 83,000 clones, more than 70% of them seen once. Sequenced material: PBMCs. The receptor source for this set is a male donor in good health and CMV-seropositive. CDR3s include the opening cysteine and the closing phenylalanine or tryptophan. A D gene is named only where the DNA matches it firmly. Clone sizes are given selectively: once, few, many, or a class where the clone is expanded.

v_call,j_call,d_call,clone_size,cdr3_length,cdr3_nt,cdr3_aa
TRBV7-2,TRBJ2-1,TRBD2,NA,16,TGTGCCAGCAGCTTAGGAGCGGGAGTCTCCTACAATGAGCAGTTCTTC,CASSLGAGVSYNEQFF
TRBV7-2,TRBJ1-1,TRBD1,once,14,TGTGCCAGCAGCGCCCGACAGGGGTACACTGAAGCTTTCTTT,CASSARQGYTEAFF
TRBV9,TRBJ2-7,NA,NA,12,TGTGCCAGCACCGTGGGGGAGGACGAGCAGTACTTC,CASTVGEDEQYF
TRBV6-4,TRBJ2-1,TRBD1,once,15,TGTGCCAGCAGTTTGACAGGGGGCTCCTACAATGAGCAGTTCTTC,CASSLTGGSYNEQFF
TRBV5-1,TRBJ2-2,NA,NA,15,TGCGCCAGCAGCTTCCGGGACTCGAACACCGGGGAGCTGTTTTTT,CASSFRDSNTGELFF
TRBV28,TRBJ2-2,TRBD2,few,16,TGTGCCAGCAGTTTGCCCAGCGGGAGGAACACCGGGGAGCTGTTTTTT,CASSLPSGRNTGELFF
TRBV18,TRBJ2-5,NA,NA,14,TGTGCCAGCTCACCTCAGGGGTACCAAGAGACCCAGTACTTC,CASSPQGYQETQYF
TRBV9,TRBJ1-1,TRBD1,NA,14,TGTGCCAGCAGCGGACACAGGGGTGATACTGAAGCTTTCTTT,CASSGHRGDTEAFF
TRBV30,TRBJ2-5,TRBD2,NA,16,TGTGCCTGGAGTGTACTCGGCGGGGGACCCCGGGAGACCCAGTACTTC,CAWSVLGGGPRETQYF
TRBV5-4,TRBJ2-7,NA,NA,12,TGTGCCAGCAGCTTGATGGGCTACGAGCAGTACTTC,CASSLMGYEQYF
TRBV28,TRBJ1-3,TRBD1,NA,16,TGTGCCAGCAGTCCGACAGGGGGCGCATTTGGAAACACCATATATTTT,CASSPTGGAFGNTIYF
TRBV20-1,TRBJ2-2,NA,NA,11,TGCAGTGCTCCGTCCACCGGGGAGCTGTTTTTT,CSAPSTGELFF
TRBV19,TRBJ2-1,TRBD1,NA,16,TGTGCCAGTAAGGGCTATACCGGGACAGGGAACAATGAGCAGTTCTTC,CASKGYTGTGNNEQFF
TRBV5-1,TRBJ1-2,NA,NA,14,TGCGCCGGCAGCTTCCCCGGGACAAAGAATGGCTACACCTTC,CAGSFPGTKNGYTF
TRBV5-6,TRBJ1-4,NA,few,15,TGTGCCAGCAGTCCTGACAGGAGGAGTCGTGAAAAACTGTTTTTT,CASSPDRRSREKLFF
TRBV30,TRBJ1-2,TRBD1,NA,15,TGTGCCTGGAGTCCGGGGACAGACTTTAACTATGGCTACACCTTC,CAWSPGTDFNYGYTF
TRBV27,TRBJ2-1,NA,NA,16,TGTGCCAGTAAAGAAAGGAGGGCCCGTTCCCACAATGAGCAGTTCTTC,CASKERRARSHNEQFF
TRBV5-8,TRBJ2-7,TRBD1,NA,14,TGTGCCAGCAGCTTTCTGTCAGGGGGCAACGAGCAGTACTTC,CASSFLSGGNEQYF
TRBV28,TRBJ1-6,TRBD1,NA,17,TGTGCCAGCAGTGTTCTGACATTAGGGACAGCTGGCCCACCCCTCCACTTT,CASSVLTLGTAGPPLHF
TRBV6-6,TRBJ1-2,NA,NA,13,TGTGCGACTTCCCTAGGGGGTGGGGTAGGCTACACCTTC,CATSLGGGVGYTF
TRBV4-1,TRBJ1-5,NA,few,15,TGCGCCAGCAGCCAACTAGGGGGAAGCAATCAGCCCCAGCATTTT,CASSQLGGSNQPQHF
TRBV7-9,TRBJ2-7,NA,NA,13,TGTGCCAGCAGCTCTTCTCCGGTATCCGAGCAGTACTTC,CASSSSPVSEQYF
TRBV10-3,TRBJ1-6,NA,NA,16,TGTGCCATCAGCCCGCCCCTACCCCCGGGAAATTCACCCCTCCACTTT,CAISPPLPPGNSPLHF
TRBV6-5,TRBJ2-5,NA,NA,15,TGTGCCAGCAGTTACTCGATTGTACAGTGGGAGACCCAGTACTTC,CASSYSIVQWETQYF
TRBV28,TRBJ2-3,NA,NA,18,TGTGCCAGCAGTTTTGGGGGGTTGGGGACCCTGGGCACAGATACGCAGTATTTT,CASSFGGLGTLGTDTQYF
TRBV5-6,TRBJ2-5,NA,NA,14,TGTGCCAGCAGCTTGGTCCCAGGGGAGGAGACCCAGTACTTC,CASSLVPGEETQYF
TRBV2,TRBJ1-2,TRBD1,NA,14,TGTGCCAGCGGATATTCCGGGACAGGGGACAACTACACCTTC,CASGYSGTGDNYTF
TRBV5-1,TRBJ2-3,NA,NA,15,TGCGCCAGCAGCTTGGAGGGGAAAGTAGCAGATACGCAGTATTTT,CASSLEGKVADTQYF
TRBV27,TRBJ2-7,NA,NA,11,TGTGCCGCCATAGGGGGACACGAGCAGTACTTC,CAAIGGHEQYF
TRBV5-1,TRBJ2-1,NA,NA,14,TGCGCCAGCAGCCAGGAACCAGGACTCAATGAGCAGTTCTTC,CASSQEPGLNEQFF
TRBV30,TRBJ2-1,TRBD2,NA,19,TGTGCCTGGACCCAACTACAGGGGAGGCGGCTAGCGGGAGGAAATGAGCAGTTCTTC,CAWTQLQGRRLAGGNEQFF
TRBV27,TRBJ2-1,NA,NA,15,TGTGCCAGCAAGATAGGCGGTAGCTCCTACAATGAGCAGTTCTTC,CASKIGGSSYNEQFF
TRBV10-3,TRBJ1-5,NA,NA,19,TGTGCCATCAGTGAGTCGGGGGCTACGATGGGAACAGGGAATCAGCCCCAGCATTTT,CAISESGATMGTGNQPQHF
TRBV19,TRBJ1-2,TRBD1,NA,14,TGTGCCAGGGAGAGCAGGGGGATCGCCTATGGCTACACCTTC,CARESRGIAYGYTF
TRBV10-3,TRBJ2-6,NA,NA,16,TGTGCCATCAGTGATCCCGACAAGACTGGGGCCAACGTCCTGACTTTC,CAISDPDKTGANVLTF